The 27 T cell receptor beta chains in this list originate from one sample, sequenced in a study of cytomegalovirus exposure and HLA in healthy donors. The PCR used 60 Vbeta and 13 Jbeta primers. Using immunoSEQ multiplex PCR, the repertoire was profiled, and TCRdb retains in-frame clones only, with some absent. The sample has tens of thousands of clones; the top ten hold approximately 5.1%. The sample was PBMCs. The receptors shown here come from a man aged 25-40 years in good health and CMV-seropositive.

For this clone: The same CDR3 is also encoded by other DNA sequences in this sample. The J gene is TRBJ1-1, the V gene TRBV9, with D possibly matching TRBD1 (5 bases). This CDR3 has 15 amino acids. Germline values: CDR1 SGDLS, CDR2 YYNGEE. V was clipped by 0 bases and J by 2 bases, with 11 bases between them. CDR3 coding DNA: TGTGCCAGCAGCGTAGACCCCGACAGTAACACTGAAGCTTTCTTT. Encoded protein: CASSVDPDSNTEAFF.

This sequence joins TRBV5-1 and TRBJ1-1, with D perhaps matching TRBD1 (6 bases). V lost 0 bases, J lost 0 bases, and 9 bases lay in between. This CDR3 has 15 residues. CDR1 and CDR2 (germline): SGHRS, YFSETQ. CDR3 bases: TGCGCCAGCAGCTTGGGGACAGATATGAACACTGAAGCTTTCTTT. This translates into CASSLGTDMNTEAFF.

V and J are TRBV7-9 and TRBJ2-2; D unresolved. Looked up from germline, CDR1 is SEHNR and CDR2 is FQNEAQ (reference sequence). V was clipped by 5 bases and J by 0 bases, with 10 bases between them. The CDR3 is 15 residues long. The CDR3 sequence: CASSPVNANTGELFF. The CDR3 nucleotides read TGTGCCAGCAGCCCGGTTAACGCGAACACCGGGGAGCTGTTTTTT. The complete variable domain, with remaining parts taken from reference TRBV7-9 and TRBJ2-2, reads DTGVSQNPRHKITKRGQNVTFRCDPISEHNRLYWYRQTLGQGPEFLTYFQNEAQLEKSRLLSDRFSAERPKGSFSTLEIQRTEQGDSAMYLCASSPVNANTGELFFGEGSRLTVL.

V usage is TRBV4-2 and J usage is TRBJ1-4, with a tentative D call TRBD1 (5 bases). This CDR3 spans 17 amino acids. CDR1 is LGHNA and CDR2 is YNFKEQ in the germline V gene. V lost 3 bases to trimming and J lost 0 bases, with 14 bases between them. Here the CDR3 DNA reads TGTGCCAGCAGCCAGCTATCGACAGCTGCAACTAATGAAAAACTGTTTTTT. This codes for CASSQLSTAATNEKLFF.

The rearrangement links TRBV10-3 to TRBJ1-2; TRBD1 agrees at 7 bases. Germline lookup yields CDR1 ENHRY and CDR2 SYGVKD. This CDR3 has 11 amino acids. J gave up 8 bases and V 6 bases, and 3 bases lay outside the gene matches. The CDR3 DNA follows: TGTGCCATCAGGAGGGGGCAGGGCTACACCTTC. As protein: CAIRRGQGYTF.

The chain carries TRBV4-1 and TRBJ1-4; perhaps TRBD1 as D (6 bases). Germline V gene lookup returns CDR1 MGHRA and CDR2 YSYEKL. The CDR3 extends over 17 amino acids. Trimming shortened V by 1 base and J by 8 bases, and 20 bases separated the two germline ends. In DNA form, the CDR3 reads TGCGCCAGCAGCCAAGGGCGGCAGGGGAAGTTGCGAGAAAAACTGTTTTTT. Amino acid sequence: CASSQGRQGKLREKLFF.

The CDR3: CASSPRVGDNEQYF. CDR3 DNA: TGCGCCAGCAGCCCACGTGTAGGGGACAACGAGCAGTACTTC. This chain uses TRBV4-1 with TRBJ2-7, with D maybe TRBD1 (6 bases). CDR3 length equals 14 residues. CDR1 MGHRA and CDR2 YSYEKL come from the germline V gene. Deletions cut 4 bases from V and 5 bases from J, with 15 bases between.

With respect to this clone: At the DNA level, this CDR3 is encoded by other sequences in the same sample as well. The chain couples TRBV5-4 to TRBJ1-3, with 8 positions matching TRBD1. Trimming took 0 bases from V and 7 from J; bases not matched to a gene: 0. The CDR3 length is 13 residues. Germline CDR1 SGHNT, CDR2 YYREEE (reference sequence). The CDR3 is CASSLAGGNTIYF. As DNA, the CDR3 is TGTGCCAGCAGCTTGGCAGGGGGCAACACCATATATTTT.

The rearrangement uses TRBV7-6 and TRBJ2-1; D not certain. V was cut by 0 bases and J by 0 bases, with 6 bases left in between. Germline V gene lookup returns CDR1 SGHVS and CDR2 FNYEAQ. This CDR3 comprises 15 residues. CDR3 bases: TGTGCCAGCAGCTTAGCCGAGGCCTCCTACAATGAGCAGTTCTTC. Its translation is CASSLAEASYNEQFF.

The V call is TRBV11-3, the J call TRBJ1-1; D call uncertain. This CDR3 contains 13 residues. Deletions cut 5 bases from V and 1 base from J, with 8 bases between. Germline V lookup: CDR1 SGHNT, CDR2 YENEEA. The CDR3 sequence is CASSPRQNTEAFF. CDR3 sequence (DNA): TGTGCCAGCAGCCCGAGACAGAACACTGAAGCTTTCTTT.

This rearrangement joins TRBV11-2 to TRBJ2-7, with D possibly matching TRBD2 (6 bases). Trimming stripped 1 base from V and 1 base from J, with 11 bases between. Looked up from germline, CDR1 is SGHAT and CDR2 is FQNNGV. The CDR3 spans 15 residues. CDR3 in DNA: TGTGCCAGCAGCTTAGGTGGGGGGAATTCCTACGAGCAGTACTTC. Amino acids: CASSLGGGNSYEQYF.

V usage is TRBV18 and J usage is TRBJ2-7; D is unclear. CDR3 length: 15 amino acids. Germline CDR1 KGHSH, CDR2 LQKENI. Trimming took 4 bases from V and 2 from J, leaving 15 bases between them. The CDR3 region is CASSLVAGDAYEQYF. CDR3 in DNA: TGTGCCAGCTCACTCGTTGCAGGTGATGCCTACGAGCAGTACTTC.

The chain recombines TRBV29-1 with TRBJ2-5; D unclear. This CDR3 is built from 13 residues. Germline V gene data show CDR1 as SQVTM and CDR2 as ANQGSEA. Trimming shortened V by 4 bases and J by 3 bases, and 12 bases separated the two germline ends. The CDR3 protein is CSVGQITEETQYF. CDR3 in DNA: TGCAGCGTTGGTCAGATCACCGAAGAGACCCAGTACTTC.

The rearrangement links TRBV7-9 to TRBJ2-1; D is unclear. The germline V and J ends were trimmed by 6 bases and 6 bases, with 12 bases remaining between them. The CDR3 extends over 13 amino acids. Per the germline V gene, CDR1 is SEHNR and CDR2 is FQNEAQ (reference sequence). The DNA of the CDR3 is TGTGCCAGCAGTCGCCTCGGGTTCAATGAGCAGTTCTTC. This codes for CASSRLGFNEQFF. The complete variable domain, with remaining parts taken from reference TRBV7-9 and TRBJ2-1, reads DTGVSQNPRHKITKRGQNVTFRCDPISEHNRLYWYRQTLGQGPEFLTYFQNEAQLEKSRLLSDRFSAERPKGSFSTLEIQRTEQGDSAMYLCASSRLGFNEQFFGPGTRLTVL.

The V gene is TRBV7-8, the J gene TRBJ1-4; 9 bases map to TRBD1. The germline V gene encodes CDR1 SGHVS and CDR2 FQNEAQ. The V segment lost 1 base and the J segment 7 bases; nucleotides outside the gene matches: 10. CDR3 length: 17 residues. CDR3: CASSLVYGQGSGEKLFF. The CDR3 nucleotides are TGTGCCAGCAGCTTAGTTTACGGACAGGGGAGCGGTGAAAAACTGTTTTTT.

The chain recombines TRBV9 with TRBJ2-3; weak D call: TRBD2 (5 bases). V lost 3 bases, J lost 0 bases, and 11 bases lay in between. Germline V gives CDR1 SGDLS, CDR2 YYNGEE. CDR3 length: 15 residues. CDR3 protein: CASSAAENSTDTQYF. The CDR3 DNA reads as TGTGCCAGCAGCGCAGCGGAAAATAGCACAGATACGCAGTATTTT.

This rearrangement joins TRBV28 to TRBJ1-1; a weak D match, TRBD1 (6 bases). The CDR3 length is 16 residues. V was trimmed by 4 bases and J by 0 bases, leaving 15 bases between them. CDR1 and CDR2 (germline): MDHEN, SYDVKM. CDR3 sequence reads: CASSSPGGGVNTEAFF. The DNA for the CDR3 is TGTGCCAGCAGTTCCCCGGGGGGGGGCGTGAACACTGAAGCTTTCTTT.

CDR3 in DNA: TGTGCCAGCAGTGGGGGACTAGCGGGGGTCACAGATACGCAGTATTTT. Its translation is CASSGGLAGVTDTQYF. The rearrangement links TRBV25-1 to TRBJ2-3; 14 nucleotides match TRBD2. This CDR3 region has 16 residues. Germline V lookup: CDR1 MGHDK, CDR2 SYGVNS. Unmatched junction bases numbered 2, after V lost 4 bases and J lost 2 bases.

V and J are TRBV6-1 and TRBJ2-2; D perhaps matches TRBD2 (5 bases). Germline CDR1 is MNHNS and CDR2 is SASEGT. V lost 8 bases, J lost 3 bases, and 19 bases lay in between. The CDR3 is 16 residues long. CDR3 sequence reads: CASRGGQAGYTGELFF. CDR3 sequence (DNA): TGTGCCAGCCGTGGCGGGCAGGCTGGATACACCGGGGAGCTGTTTTTT.

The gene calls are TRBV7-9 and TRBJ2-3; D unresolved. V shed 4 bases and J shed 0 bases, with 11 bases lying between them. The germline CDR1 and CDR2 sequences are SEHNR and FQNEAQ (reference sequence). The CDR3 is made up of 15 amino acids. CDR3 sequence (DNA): TGTGCCAGCAGCTCCGAGCTGACAAGCACAGATACGCAGTATTTT. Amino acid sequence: CASSSELTSTDTQYF.

The CDR3 coding sequence is TGTGCCAGCAGGGTTGAGGGAAACACCGGGGAGCTGTTTTTT. It codes for CASRVEGNTGELFF. The genes are TRBV7-9 and TRBJ2-2; possible D gene TRBD2, 5 bases. There are 14 residues in the CDR3. Trimming shortened V by 6 bases and J by 2 bases, and 10 bases separated the two germline ends. From germline, CDR1 is SEHNR and CDR2 FQNEAQ (reference sequence).

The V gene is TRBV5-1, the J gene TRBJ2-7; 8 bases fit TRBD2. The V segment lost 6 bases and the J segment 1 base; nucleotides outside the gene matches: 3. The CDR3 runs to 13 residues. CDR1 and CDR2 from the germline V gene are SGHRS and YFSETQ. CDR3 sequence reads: CASKGLGSYEQYF. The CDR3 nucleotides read TGCGCCAGCAAGGGACTAGGGTCCTACGAGCAGTACTTC.

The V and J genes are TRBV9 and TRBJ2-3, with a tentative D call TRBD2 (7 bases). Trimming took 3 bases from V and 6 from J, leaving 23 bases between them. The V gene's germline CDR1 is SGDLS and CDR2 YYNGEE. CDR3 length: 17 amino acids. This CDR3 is CASSAFLAGAIRDTQYF. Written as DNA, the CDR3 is TGTGCCAGCAGCGCATTCCTCGCGGGGGCTATTAGGGATACGCAGTATTTT.

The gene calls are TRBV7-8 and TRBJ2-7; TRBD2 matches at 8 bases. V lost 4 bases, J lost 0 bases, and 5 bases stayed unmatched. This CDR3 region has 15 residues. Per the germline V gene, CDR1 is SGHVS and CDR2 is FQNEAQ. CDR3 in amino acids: CASSSWGLDSYEQYF. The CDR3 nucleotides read TGTGCCAGCAGCTCGTGGGGACTAGACTCCTACGAGCAGTACTTC.

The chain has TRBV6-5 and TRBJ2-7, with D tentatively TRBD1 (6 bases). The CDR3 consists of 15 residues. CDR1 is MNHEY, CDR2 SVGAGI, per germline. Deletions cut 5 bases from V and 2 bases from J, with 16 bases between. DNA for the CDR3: TGTGCCAGCAGTCCCGCACAGGGATCCACCTACGAGCAGTACTTC. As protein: CASSPAQGSTYEQYF.

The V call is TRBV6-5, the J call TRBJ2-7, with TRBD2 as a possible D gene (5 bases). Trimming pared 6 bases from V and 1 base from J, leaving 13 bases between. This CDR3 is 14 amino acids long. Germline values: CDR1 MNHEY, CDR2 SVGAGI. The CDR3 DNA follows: TGTGCCAGCAGGCACACCCGCGGGTCCTACGAGCAGTACTTC. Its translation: CASRHTRGSYEQYF.

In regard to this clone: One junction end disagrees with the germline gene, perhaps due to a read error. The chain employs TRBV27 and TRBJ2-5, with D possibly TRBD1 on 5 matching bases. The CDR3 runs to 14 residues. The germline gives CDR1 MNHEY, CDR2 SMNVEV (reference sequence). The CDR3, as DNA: TGTGCCAGCAGTTTTGATGCCAGGGCGGAGAACCAGTACTTC. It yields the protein CASSFDARAENQYF.